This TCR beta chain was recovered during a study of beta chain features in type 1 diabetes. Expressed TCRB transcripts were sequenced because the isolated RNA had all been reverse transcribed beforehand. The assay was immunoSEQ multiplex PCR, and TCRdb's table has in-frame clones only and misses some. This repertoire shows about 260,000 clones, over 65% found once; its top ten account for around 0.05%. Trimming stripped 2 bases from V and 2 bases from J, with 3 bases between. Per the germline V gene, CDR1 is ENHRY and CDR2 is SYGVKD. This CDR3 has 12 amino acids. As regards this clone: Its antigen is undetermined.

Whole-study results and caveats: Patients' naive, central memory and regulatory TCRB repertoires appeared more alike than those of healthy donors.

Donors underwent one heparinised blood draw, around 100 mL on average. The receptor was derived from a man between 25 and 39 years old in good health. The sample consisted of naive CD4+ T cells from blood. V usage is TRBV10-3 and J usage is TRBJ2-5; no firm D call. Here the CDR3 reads CAISEIQETQYF. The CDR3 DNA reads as TGTGCCATCAGTGAGATTCAAGAGACCCAGTACTTC.